This T cell receptor beta chain was captured by sequencing in a study of Ad26.COV2.S vaccination and SARS-CoV-2 variants. Study-wide context: By the intramuscular route, Ad26.COV2.S was given once, or twice 56 days apart. Study-wide results and limits: Responses of spike-specific T cells (both CD8+ and CD4+) reportedly showed substantial breadth after vaccination. People given the vaccine had a wider spike-specific TCR breadth than placebo recipients did.

The sample's treatment: 15 to 20 received Ad26.COV2.S at low or high dose, single or two shots; five or six received placebo; per-sample allocation not given. Day 63 after the first vaccine or placebo injection was the time point for sampling. Whoever gave the sample was an adult aged 18-55 years in Boston. Details on this clone: Its antigen is not identified.

Method: immunoSEQ multiplex PCR; TCRdb's copy keeps in-frame clones and lacks some. This sample has about 440,000 clones, with 90% found just once. There are 13 residues in the CDR3. J lost 4 bases, V lost 2 bases, and 2 bases had no gene match. The V gene's germline CDR1 is SGDLS and CDR2 YYNGEE. This receptor was obtained from a person aged 18-65 years who received the Ad26.COV2.S COVID-19 vaccine or a placebo. The chain is built from TRBV9 and TRBJ1-1; 7 nucleotides align to TRBD1. The specimen comprised peripheral blood, sampled in a trial of Ad26.COV2.S vaccine versus placebo. The CDR3 bases are TGTGCCAGCAGCGTCGAGGGGGCCACTGAAGCTTTCTTT. Its translation is CASSVEGATEAFF.